This section outlines one T cell receptor (beta chain) sequence together with its context. The junction departs from germline at one end; a sequencing error may be responsible. Naive CD8 T cell sorting was performed on the CD8+CD4-CCR7+CD45RA+ phenotype. The data belong to a study of molecular identifiers for immune sequencing clone quantification. In TCRdb, the PCR reads were re-called with MiXCR into one record per CDR3 protein. The data hold roughly 320,000 distinct CDR3 sequences, with about a fifth observed a single time. Per the germline V gene, CDR1 is MGHDK and CDR2 is SYGVNS. The CDR3 is 18 amino acids.

Sequenced input: naive CD8+ T cells from blood, with Jurkat cell RNA spiked in. Subset here: FACS-sorted CD8+CD4-CCR7+CD45RA+ naive T cells. The sequence derives from a human donor in good health. Some libraries in this study had Jurkat cell RNA spiked in. The V and J genes are TRBV25-1 and TRBJ2-4, with 7 nucleotides matching TRBD1. CDR3 region: CTSSPPDRLPLAKNIQYF. The DNA for the CDR3 is TGTACCAGCAGTCCGCCGGACAGGCTCCCTTTAGCCAAAAACATTCAGTACTTC.